What follows are 11 T cell receptor beta chains derived from one specimen sequenced in a study of T-cell reconstitution after alpha-beta-depleted transplantation in children. Researchers prepared the TCRbeta library using unique molecular identifiers, the study reports. TCRdb reprocessed the PCR reads with MiXCR, giving one entry per CDR3 protein. The data show 130,000 or so distinct CDR3 sequences, with 8% to 10% seen just once and 24% held by the top ten. The sample here was PBMCs, mostly from graft donor cells, taken 180 days after TCRalphabeta/CD19-depleted stem cell transplant. These receptor sequences come from a girl under two years old who had a stem cell transplant for combined immunodeficiency, so the T cells may come from the graft donor.

The chain is built from TRBV20-1 and TRBJ2-7; either TRBD1 or TRBD2 may fit D (5 bases each). The V gene's germline CDR1 is DFQATT and CDR2 SNEGSKA (reference sequence). This CDR3 spans 13 amino acids. Trimming took off 4 bases at V and 0 bases at J, with 10 bases between the two ends. CDR3 coding DNA: TGCAGTGCTATAGGGACCATCTCCTACGAGCAGTACTTC. Protein: CSAIGTISYEQYF.

This clonotype was picked up many times. The V gene is TRBV24-1, the J gene TRBJ2-7, with TRBD2 as a possible D gene (6 bases). The CDR3 runs to 13 residues. Germline V lookup: CDR1 KGHDR, CDR2 SFDVKD. Between the trimmed V and J ends, which lost 5 bases and 5 bases, there was a span of 12 bases. The CDR3 bases are TGTGCCACCAGTGCAGCAGGGAGGAACGAGCAGTACTTC. It specifies CATSAAGRNEQYF.

This chain connects TRBV20-1 to TRBJ2-5; D is possibly TRBD1 or TRBD2 (6 bases each). Deletions cut 2 bases from V and 5 bases from J, with 12 bases between. CDR1 is DFQATT, CDR2 SNEGSKA, per germline (reference sequence). The CDR3 is 13 residues long. DNA for the CDR3: TGCAGTGCTAGAACGGGGGCCAGGGAGACCCAGTACTTC. Its translation: CSARTGARETQYF.

This clonotype was seen a few times. An end of the junction does not agree with germline; a read error may underlie this. The chain has TRBV7-2 and TRBJ2-7, with TRBD1 as a possible D gene (5 bases). The germline CDR1 and CDR2 sequences are SGHTA and FQGNSA. The CDR3 runs 14 residues. The chain's CDR3 is CASNLKGVNYEQYF. The CDR3 nucleotides read TGTGCCAGCAACTTAAAAGGGGTAAACTACGAGCAGTACTTC.

Turning to this clonotype: A much larger clone is a single base away; this may be a read error. The chain uses TRBV10-3 and TRBJ2-7; 7 bases fit TRBD1. The CDR3 has 14 residues. Per the germline V gene, CDR1 is ENHRY and CDR2 is SYGVKD. With 3 bases clipped from V and 2 bases from J, the junction kept 4 bases outside the gene matches. CDR3 in DNA: TGTGCCATCAGTGACCGGGACAGCGCCTACGAGCAGTACTTC. It is translated as CAISDRDSAYEQYF.

There are a few counts of this clonotype. This chain uses TRBV20-1 with TRBJ1-5; D uncertain. The ends were cut back, 2 bases at V and 0 bases at J, with 8 bases in the middle. This CDR3 region has 14 residues. The germline V gene encodes CDR1 DFQATT and CDR2 SNEGSKA (reference sequence). The CDR3: CSARHPNSNQPQHF. The DNA for the CDR3 is TGCAGTGCTAGACACCCCAATAGCAATCAGCCCCAGCATTTT.

This clonotype occurred a few times. The rearrangement joins TRBV9 to TRBJ2-2, with a weak D call TRBD2 (6 bases). Germline V lookup: CDR1 SGDLS, CDR2 YYNGEE. This CDR3 contains 15 residues. With 0 bases removed from V and 6 bases from J, the gap between germline ends came to 12 bases. CDR3 coding DNA: TGTGCCAGCAGCGTAGCCGGGACTTCTTCCGGGGAGCTGTTTTTT. It codes for CASSVAGTSSGELFF.

The CDR3 is CATTLAYEQYF. The CDR3 DNA follows: TGTGCCACCACGCTCGCTTACGAGCAGTACTTC. The chain couples TRBV6-1 to TRBJ2-7, with D uncertain. This CDR3 has 11 residues. Germline CDR1 and CDR2: MNHNS and SASEGT. Trimming stripped 10 bases from V and 4 bases from J, with 11 bases between.

This clonotype has a handful of counts. J is TRBJ2-7 and V is TRBV12-3 or TRBV12-4; D not certain. Trimming stripped 2 bases from V and 3 bases from J, with 14 bases between. The CDR3 runs to 15 residues. The CDR3 nucleotides are TGTGCCAGCAGTTTATCTGGGGTCCTTCTCTACGAGCAGTACTTC. Translation gives CASSLSGVLLYEQYF.

The V gene is TRBV20-1, the J gene TRBJ2-5; 11 nucleotides line up with TRBD1. Per the germline V gene, CDR1 is DFQATT and CDR2 is SNEGSKA (reference sequence). This CDR3 region has 13 residues. V lost 3 bases and J lost 4; bases outside the gene matches: 1. The CDR3 here is CSASGQGAETQYF. For the CDR3, the DNA is TGCAGTGCTAGCGGACAGGGGGCAGAGACCCAGTACTTC.

The sample holds many counts of this clonotype. The chain recombines TRBV29-1 with TRBJ2-1; D may be TRBD2 (5 bases). CDR3 size: 13 residues. V shed 4 bases and J shed 6 bases, with 13 bases lying between them. The germline V gene has CDR1 SQVTM and CDR2 ANQGSEA. In DNA form, the CDR3 reads TGCAGCGTTGGACCTTCTGGAGGCAATGAGCAGTTCTTC. Translating it yields CSVGPSGGNEQFF.